This TCR beta chain stems from a study of radiotherapy plus CTLA-4 blockade in lung cancer. About the study: Objective responses were documented in about 19% of patients, with disease control in around 31%. Study findings and constraints: Dynamics of early blood T cell clones, together with interferon-beta, were reportedly the best predictors of response. Blood TCR clones of tumor origin expanded after radiotherapy plus ipilimumab.

V was clipped by 5 bases and J by 5 bases, with 13 bases between them. Germline V gene sequence: CDR1 SNHLY, CDR2 FYNNEI. The CDR3 has 14 residues. As for this clone: Its antigen is unknown.

Data came from immunoSEQ multiplex PCR; TCRdb stores just in-frame clones and leaves some out. Here the sample spans 90,000 or so clones, roughly 80% being singletons. This chain connects TRBV2 to TRBJ1-5; D is perhaps TRBD1 (5 bases). Sample: peripheral blood, taken from a patient treated with radiotherapy plus ipilimumab. This sequence originates from a human donor with non-small cell lung cancer who had stable disease on radiotherapy plus ipilimumab. Written as DNA, the CDR3 is TGTGCCAGCAGTCAGGGTGCTGGAGATCAGCCCCAGCATTTT. Translating it yields CASSQGAGDQPQHF.